This T cell receptor (beta chain) was documented in a study of cytomegalovirus exposure and HLA in healthy donors. Study results and caveats: A later analysis showed HLA-associated TCR beta chains outstripping equally common others in clonal expansion.

A word on this clone: Antigen: not known.

In germline, CDR1 is SQVTM, CDR2 ANQGSEA. V lost 0 bases, J lost 4 bases, and 9 bases stayed unmatched. The CDR3 runs to 15 residues. Amplification used 60 Vbeta primers and 13 Jbeta primers. This table comes from immunoSEQ multiplex PCR, and its TCRdb copy is limited to in-frame clones, with some not included. Of approximately 160,000 clones listed, around three quarters are singletons. This clonotype originated in a man aged 40-49 years in good health and CMV-seronegative. The gene calls are TRBV29-1 and TRBJ2-7; 7 bases match TRBD1. The sample taken for sequencing was PBMCs. DNA of the CDR3: TGCAGCGTTGAAGATACTAACAGGGGATTTTACGAGCAGTACTTC. This translates into CSVEDTNRGFYEQYF.